Listed below are T cell receptor beta chains from one sample, sequenced in a study of blood T cells in healthy people across ages. Using its own MiXCR run on the 5' RACE reads, TCRdb lists one record per CDR3 protein. The data contain more than 800,000 distinct CDR3 sequences, 29% of them singletons. Sequenced: blood. All receptors come from an elderly woman in good health. Both conserved end residues are part of each CDR3. Fields, in order: CDR3 length, D gene, V gene, CDR3 protein. A D gene is named only where the DNA matches it firmly.

len: 14
d_gene: TRBD1
v_gene: TRBV4-1
CDR3aa: CASSPDRGNAEAFF

len: 17
d_gene: TRBD1
v_gene: TRBV14
CDR3aa: CASSQGRDSSGANVLTF

len: 15
d_gene: TRBD2
v_gene: TRBV7-9
CDR3aa: CASSQQWTSTETQYF

len: 16
d_gene: .
v_gene: TRBV6-1
CDR3aa: CASSEDRLPGANVLTF

len: 14
d_gene: .
v_gene: TRBV20-1
CDR3aa: CSAQVQGRSQPQHF

len: 13
d_gene: .
v_gene: TRBV7-9
CDR3aa: CASSLAAAYEQYF

len: 16
d_gene: .
v_gene: TRBV11-3
CDR3aa: CASSPGTTAQGETQYF

len: 17
d_gene: TRBD1
v_gene: TRBV7-2
CDR3aa: CASSGGQGNVMNTEAFF

len: 15
d_gene: TRBD1
v_gene: TRBV20-1
CDR3aa: CSARVGRGLNQPQHF

len: 14
d_gene: TRBD1
v_gene: TRBV7-9
CDR3aa: CASSWLGGSDTQYF

len: 15
d_gene: TRBD2
v_gene: TRBV6-5
CDR3aa: CASAELAGESYEQYF

len: 17
d_gene: .
v_gene: TRBV21-1
CDR3aa: CASSKYLGQDYTGELFF

len: 15
d_gene: .
v_gene: TRBV18
CDR3aa: CASSIGYGDDTEAFF

len: 15
d_gene: .
v_gene: TRBV11-2
CDR3aa: CASSSQGAGYNEQFF

len: 17
d_gene: TRBD2
v_gene: TRBV7-2
CDR3aa: CASSSVVMAGGINEQYF

len: 13
d_gene: .
v_gene: TRBV7-7
CDR3aa: CASRGRQGGELFF

len: 13
d_gene: .
v_gene: TRBV4-2
CDR3aa: CASSPLGVETQYF

len: 14
d_gene: .
v_gene: TRBV29-1
CDR3aa: CSVEERAGRGTQYF

len: 15
d_gene: .
v_gene: TRBV11-2
CDR3aa: CASSRGPGLNYGYTF

len: 15
d_gene: TRBD1
v_gene: TRBV2
CDR3aa: CASSGSEGARYGYTF

len: 12
d_gene: .
v_gene: TRBV29-1
CDR3aa: CSVLGTSYEQYF

len: 15
d_gene: TRBD1
v_gene: TRBV25-1
CDR3aa: CASRAGTGNNSPLHF

len: 18
d_gene: TRBD1
v_gene: TRBV20-1
CDR3aa: CSARDLLLGGTDNYGYTF

len: 14
d_gene: .
v_gene: TRBV4-3
CDR3aa: CASSQSSKGTEAFF

len: 12
d_gene: .
v_gene: TRBV7-2
CDR3aa: CAGSLEPTEQYF

len: 15
d_gene: .
v_gene: TRBV7-2
CDR3aa: CASSSGTVNSCEQYF

len: 16
d_gene: .
v_gene: TRBV7-9
CDR3aa: CASSLARQSSGDEQFF

len: 18
d_gene: TRBD2
v_gene: TRBV6-1
CDR3aa: CASSPLVAGERSLKTQYF

len: 19
d_gene: TRBD2
v_gene: TRBV4-3
CDR3aa: CASSQDFVAGASSYNEQYF

len: 12
d_gene: .
v_gene: TRBV7-2
CDR3aa: CASSPDAYEQYF

len: 14
d_gene: .
v_gene: TRBV6-5
CDR3aa: CASTPAGGGETQYF

len: 12
d_gene: .
v_gene: TRBV6-2/TRBV6-3
CDR3aa: CASSENGFGYTF

len: 15
d_gene: .
v_gene: TRBV4-2
CDR3aa: CASSIRDGPMGRLFF

len: 14
d_gene: TRBD2
v_gene: TRBV20-1
CDR3aa: CSARETGLTHEQYF

len: 16
d_gene: TRBD1
v_gene: TRBV20-1
CDR3aa: CSARDPRTGAYNEQYF

len: 15
d_gene: TRBD1
v_gene: TRBV6-2/TRBV6-3
CDR3aa: CASSGIRTGQETQYF

len: 13
d_gene: .
v_gene: TRBV2
CDR3aa: CASSDMEGEKLFF

len: 15
d_gene: TRBD1
v_gene: TRBV11-3
CDR3aa: CASSANRGRTDTQYF

len: 17
d_gene: .
v_gene: TRBV6-1
CDR3aa: CASSRRGGGGDTDTQYF

len: 16
d_gene: .
v_gene: TRBV12-3/TRBV12-4
CDR3aa: CASSSLQGRAKNIQYF

len: 13
d_gene: .
v_gene: TRBV30
CDR3aa: CAWSAQAFYGYTF